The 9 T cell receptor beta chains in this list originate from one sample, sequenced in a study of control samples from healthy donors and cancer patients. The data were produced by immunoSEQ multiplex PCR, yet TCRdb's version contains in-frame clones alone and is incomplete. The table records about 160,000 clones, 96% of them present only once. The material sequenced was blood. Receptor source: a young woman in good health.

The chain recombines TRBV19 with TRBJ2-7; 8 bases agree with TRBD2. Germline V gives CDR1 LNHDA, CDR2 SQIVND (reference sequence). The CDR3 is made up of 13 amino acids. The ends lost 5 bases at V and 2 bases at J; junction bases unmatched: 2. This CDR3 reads CASSSRGAYEQYF. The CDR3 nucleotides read TGTGCCAGTAGTTCGCGGGGGGCCTACGAGCAGTACTTC.

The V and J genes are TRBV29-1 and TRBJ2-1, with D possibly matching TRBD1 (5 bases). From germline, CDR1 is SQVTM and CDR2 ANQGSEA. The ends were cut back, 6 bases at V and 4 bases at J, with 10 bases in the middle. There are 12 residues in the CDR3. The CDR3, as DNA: TGCAGCGTCTCCAGGGAATACAATGAGCAGTTCTTC. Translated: CSVSREYNEQFF.

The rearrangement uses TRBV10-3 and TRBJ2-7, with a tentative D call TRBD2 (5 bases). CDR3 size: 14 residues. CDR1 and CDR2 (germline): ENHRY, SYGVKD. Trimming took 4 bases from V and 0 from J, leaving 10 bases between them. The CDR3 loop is CAISGTSSSYEQYF. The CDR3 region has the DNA TGTGCCATCAGTGGGACTTCCAGCTCCTACGAGCAGTACTTC.

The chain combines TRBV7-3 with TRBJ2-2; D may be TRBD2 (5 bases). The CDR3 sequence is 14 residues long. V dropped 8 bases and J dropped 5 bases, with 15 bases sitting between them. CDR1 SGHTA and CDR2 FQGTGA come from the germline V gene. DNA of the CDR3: TGTGCCAGCGCTACAAACCGGGAAACCGGGGAGCTGTTTTTT. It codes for CASATNRETGELFF.

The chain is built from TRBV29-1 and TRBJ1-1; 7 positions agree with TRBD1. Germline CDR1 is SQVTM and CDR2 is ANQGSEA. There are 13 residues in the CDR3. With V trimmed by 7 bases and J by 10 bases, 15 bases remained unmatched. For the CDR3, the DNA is TGCAGCGCCGAAAACCAGGGGGTCGGGGGAGCTTTCTTT. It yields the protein CSAENQGVGGAFF.

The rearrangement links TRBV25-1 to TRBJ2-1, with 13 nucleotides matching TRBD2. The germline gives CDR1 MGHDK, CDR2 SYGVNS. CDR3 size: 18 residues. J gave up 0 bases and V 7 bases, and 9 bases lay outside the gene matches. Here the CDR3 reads CASTSTSGGISSYNEQFF. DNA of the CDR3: TGTGCCAGCACTTCGACTAGCGGGGGGATCAGCTCCTACAATGAGCAGTTCTTC.

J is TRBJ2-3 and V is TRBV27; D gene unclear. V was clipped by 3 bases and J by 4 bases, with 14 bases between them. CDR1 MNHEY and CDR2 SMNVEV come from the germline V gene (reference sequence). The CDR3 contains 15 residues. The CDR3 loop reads CASSFRGWVADTQYF. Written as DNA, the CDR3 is TGTGCCAGCAGTTTTAGAGGTTGGGTGGCAGATACGCAGTATTTT.

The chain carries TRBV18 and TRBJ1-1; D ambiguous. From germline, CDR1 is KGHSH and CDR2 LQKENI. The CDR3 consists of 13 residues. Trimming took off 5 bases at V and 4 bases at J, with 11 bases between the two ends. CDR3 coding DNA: TGTGCCAGCTCAATCATCCGGGCCACTGAAGCTTTCTTT. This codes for CASSIIRATEAFF.

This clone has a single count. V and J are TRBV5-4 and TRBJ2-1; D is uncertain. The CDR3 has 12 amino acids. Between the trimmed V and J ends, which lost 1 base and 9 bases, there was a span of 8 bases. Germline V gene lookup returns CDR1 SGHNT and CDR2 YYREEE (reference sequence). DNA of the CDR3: TGTGCCAGCAGCTTGTTCTCCTTTGAGCAGTTCTTC. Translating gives CASSLFSFEQFF.